The rows below give T cell receptor beta chains drawn from one sample of a study of blood T cell repertoires in COVID-19. TCRdb's copy holds only in-frame clones and misses some; the assay was immunoSEQ multiplex PCR. The sample includes roughly 14,000 clones, more than 65% of them seen just once. Sequencing input: peripheral blood. Every receptor here comes from a woman in her 50s with active or convalescent COVID-19. Each CDR3 is given with its conserved first and last residue. D genes are given only for firm matches. Part of the rows lack a size; the others show once, few, many or a class for expanded clones.

D gene	clone size	J gene	V gene	CDR3 length	CDR3 protein	CDR3 DNA
TRBD2	.	TRBJ2-2	TRBV2	15	CASSGLAGGTGELFF	TGTGCCAGCAGTGGACTAGCGGGGGGTACCGGGGAGCTGTTTTTT
.	.	TRBJ2-7	TRBV2	11	CASSAQGRQYF	TGTGCCAGCAGTGCACAGGGTAGGCAGTACTTC
TRBD1	few	TRBJ1-1	TRBV5-5	15	CASSPLGTAFTEAFF	TGTGCCAGCAGCCCACTCGGGACAGCGTTCACTGAAGCTTTCTTT
.	few	TRBJ2-2	TRBV5-1	13	CASTWGDTGELFF	TGCGCCAGCACGTGGGGAGACACCGGGGAGCTGTTTTTT
.	.	TRBJ1-5	TRBV12-2	16	CASRLQGTDSNQPQHF	TGTGCAAGTCGCTTACAGGGGACAGATAGCAATCAGCCCCAGCATTTT
TRBD1	.	TRBJ1-2	TRBV7-9	15	CASSEQGALGYGYTF	TGTGCCAGCAGCGAACAGGGGGCGCTGGGCTATGGCTACACCTTC
TRBD1	.	TRBJ1-2	TRBV19	13	CASRGQGDHGYTF	TGTGCCAGTAGGGGACAGGGGGATCATGGCTACACCTTC
TRBD2	.	TRBJ2-3	TRBV30	15	CAWNRGSGGADTQYF	TGTGCCTGGAATCGAGGTAGCGGGGGGGCGGATACGCAGTATTTT
TRBD1	few	TRBJ2-6	TRBV19	16	CASSPGQGAGANVLTF	TGTGCCAGTAGTCCGGGACAGGGGGCTGGGGCCAACGTCCTGACTTTC
.	few	TRBJ2-4	TRBV19	14	CASSMAVAKNIQYF	TGTGCCAGTAGTATGGCGGTGGCCAAAAACATTCAGTACTTC